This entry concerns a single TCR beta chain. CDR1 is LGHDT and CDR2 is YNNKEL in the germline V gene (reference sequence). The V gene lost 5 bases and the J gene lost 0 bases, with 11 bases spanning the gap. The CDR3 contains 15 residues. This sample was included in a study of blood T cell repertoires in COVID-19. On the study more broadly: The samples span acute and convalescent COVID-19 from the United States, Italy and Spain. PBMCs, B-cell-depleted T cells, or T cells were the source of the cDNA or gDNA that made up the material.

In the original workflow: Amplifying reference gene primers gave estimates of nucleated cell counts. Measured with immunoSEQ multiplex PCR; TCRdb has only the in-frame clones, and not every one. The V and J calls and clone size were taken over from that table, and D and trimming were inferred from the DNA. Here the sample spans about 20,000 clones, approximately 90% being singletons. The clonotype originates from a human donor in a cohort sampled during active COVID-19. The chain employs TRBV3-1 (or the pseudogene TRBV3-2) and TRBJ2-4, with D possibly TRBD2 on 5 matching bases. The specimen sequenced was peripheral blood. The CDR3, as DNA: TGTGCCAGCAGCACCTCGGAGGTAGCCAAAAACATTCAGTACTTC. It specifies CASSTSEVAKNIQYF.